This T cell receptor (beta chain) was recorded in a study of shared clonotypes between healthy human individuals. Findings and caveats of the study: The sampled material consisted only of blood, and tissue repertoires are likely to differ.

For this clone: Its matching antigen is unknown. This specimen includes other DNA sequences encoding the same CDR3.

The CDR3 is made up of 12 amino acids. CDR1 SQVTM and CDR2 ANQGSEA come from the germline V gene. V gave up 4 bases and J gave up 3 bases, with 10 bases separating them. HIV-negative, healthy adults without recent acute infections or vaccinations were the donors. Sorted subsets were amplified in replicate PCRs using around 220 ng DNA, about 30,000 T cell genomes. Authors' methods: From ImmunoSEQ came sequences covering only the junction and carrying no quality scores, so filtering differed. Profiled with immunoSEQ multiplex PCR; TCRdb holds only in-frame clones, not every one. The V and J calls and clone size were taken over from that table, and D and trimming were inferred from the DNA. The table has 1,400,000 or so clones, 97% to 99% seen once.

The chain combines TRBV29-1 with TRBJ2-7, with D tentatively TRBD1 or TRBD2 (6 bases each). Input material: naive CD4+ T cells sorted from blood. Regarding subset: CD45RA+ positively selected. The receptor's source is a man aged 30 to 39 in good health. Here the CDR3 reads CSVVRGLYEQYF. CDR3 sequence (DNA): TGCAGCGTTGTCCGGGGGCTCTACGAGCAGTACTTC.